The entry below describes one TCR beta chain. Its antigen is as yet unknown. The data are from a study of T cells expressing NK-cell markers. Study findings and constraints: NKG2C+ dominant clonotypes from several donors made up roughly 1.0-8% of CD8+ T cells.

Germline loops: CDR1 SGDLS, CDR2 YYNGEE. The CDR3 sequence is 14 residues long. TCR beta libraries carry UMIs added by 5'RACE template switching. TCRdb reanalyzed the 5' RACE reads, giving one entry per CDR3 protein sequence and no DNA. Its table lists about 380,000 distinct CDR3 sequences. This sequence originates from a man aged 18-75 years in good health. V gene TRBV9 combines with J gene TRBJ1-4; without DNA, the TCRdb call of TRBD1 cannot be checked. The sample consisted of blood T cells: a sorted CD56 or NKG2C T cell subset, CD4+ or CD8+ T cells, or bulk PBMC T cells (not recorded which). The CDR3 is CASSPGQKNEKLFF. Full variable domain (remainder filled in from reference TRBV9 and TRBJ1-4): DSGVTQTPKHLITATGQRVTLRCSPRSGDLSVYWYQQSLDQGLQFLIQYYNGEERAKGNILERFSAQQFPDLHSELNLSSLELGDSALYFCASSPGQKNEKLFFGSGTQLSVL.